This entry is about one T cell receptor (beta chain). The antigen is not known. The sample is drawn from a study of monozygotic twins with inflammatory bowel disease. Study-wide results and limits: No single strong signal or clonotype associated with IBD was supported. Whereas healthy co-twins had higher TCRbeta diversity (inverse Simpson), IBD patients had lower diversity.

Blood samples, whole and unsorted for T cells, yielded the isolated total RNA. Reanalyzing the 5' RACE reads, TCRdb keeps one entry per CDR3 protein, without DNA. There are over 100,000 distinct CDR3 sequences in the sample, with roughly 12% held by the top ten. The source material was blood. The clonotype originates from a human donor with ulcerative colitis or Crohn's disease, or a healthy co-twin of an affected twin (not recorded which).

CDR3 sequence reads: CASSGRLGTQETQYF. The chain carries TRBV2 and TRBJ2-5. The CDR3 contains 15 residues. Germline assignment: CDR1 SNHLY and CDR2 FYNNEI.